The 24 T cell receptor beta chains below come from one sample, sequenced in a study of shared clonotypes between healthy human individuals. In the naive CD8 group, cells lacked CD45RO and were positively selected for CCR7, so terminally differentiated effector memory CD45RA+ cells were left out. Measured with immunoSEQ multiplex PCR; TCRdb has only the in-frame clones, and not every one. The sample holds about 820,000 clones, about 91% seen once. Sequences were obtained from naive CD8+ T cells sorted from blood. Every receptor here comes from a man between 25 and 39 years old in good health.

This clone was counted a few times. The V call is TRBV28, the J call TRBJ1-5; D not certain. The CDR3 length is 16 residues. Germline values: CDR1 MDHEN, CDR2 SYDVKM. V dropped 4 bases and J dropped 3 bases, with 16 bases sitting between them. DNA for the CDR3: TGTGCCAGCAGTTCCATGCGGGAAGTATTCAATCAGCCCCAGCATTTT. Protein sequence: CASSSMREVFNQPQHF. Looking up the rest from reference TRBV28 and TRBJ1-5 gives the full variable domain: DVKVTQSSRYLVKRTGEKVFLECVQDMDHENMFWYRQDPGLGLRLIYFSYDVKMKEKGDIPEGYSVSREKKERFSLILESASTNQTSMYLCASSSMREVFNQPQHFGDGTRLSIL.

This chain connects TRBV7-3 to TRBJ1-1; 10 bases are shared with TRBD1. The V gene end was trimmed by 2 bases and the J gene end by 4 bases; junction bases not matched to a gene: 7. CDR3 length equals 16 residues. CDR1 and CDR2 (germline): SGHTA, FQGTGA. The CDR3, as DNA: TGTGCCAGCAGCTTATCGTTGGACAGGGGGGGCACTGAAGCTTTCTTT. This encodes CASSLSLDRGGTEAFF. Full variable domain (missing parts from reference TRBV7-3 and TRBJ1-1): GAGVSQTPSNKVTEKGKYVELRCDPISGHTALYWYRQSLGQGPEFLIYFQGTGAADDSGLPNDRFFAVRPEGSVSTLKIQRTERGDSAVYLCASSLSLDRGGTEAFFGQGTRLTVV.

In DNA, the CDR3 is TGTGCCAGCAGGACTAGCGGGTCAGTACAAGAGACCCAGTACTTC. This codes for CASRTSGSVQETQYF. The chain combines TRBV7-9 with TRBJ2-5; 10 positions agree with TRBD2. V was clipped by 6 bases and J by 2 bases; unmatched bases: 6. CDR1 and CDR2 (germline): SEHNR, FQNEAQ (reference sequence). The CDR3 covers 15 residues.

The DNA for the CDR3 is TGTGCCAGCACCTCCCTCCGGGACGGGATCTATGGCTACACCTTC. Translating gives CASTSLRDGIYGYTF. This chain joins TRBV6-5 and TRBJ1-2, with D possibly TRBD1 on 5 matching bases. The V gene's germline CDR1 is MNHEY and CDR2 SVGAGI. Trimming took off 7 bases at V and 4 bases at J, with 19 bases between the two ends. This CDR3 contains 15 residues.

The chain links TRBV19 to TRBJ2-7, with TRBD1 matching 7 bases. V lost 3 bases to trimming and J lost 3 bases; unmatched junction nucleotides: 14. Germline loops: CDR1 LNHDA, CDR2 SQIVND (reference sequence). The CDR3 runs 17 residues. The CDR3 DNA sequence: TGTGCCAGTAGTATCAAGGGGGCCGGGACCAAAAACTACGAGCAGTACTTC. It encodes CASSIKGAGTKNYEQYF. Supplemented by reference TRBV19 and TRBJ2-7, the full variable domain reads DGGITQSPKYLFRKEGQNVTLSCEQNLNHDAMYWYRQDPGQGLRLIYYSQIVNDFQKGDIAEGYSVSREKKESFPLTVTSAQKNPTAFYLCASSIKGAGTKNYEQYFGPGTRLTVT.

This chain uses TRBV4-3 with TRBJ2-3, with TRBD2 identical over 8 bases. This CDR3 is 16 amino acids long. V was pared by 0 bases and J by 3 bases, with 5 bases of the junction left unmatched. Germline CDR1 LGHNA, CDR2 YSLEER. The CDR3 DNA follows: TGCGCCAGCAGCCAAGATGCGGGACTAGAGACAGATACGCAGTATTTT. Residues: CASSQDAGLETDTQYF.

This sequence joins TRBV28 and TRBJ1-3, with 8 bases aligning to TRBD1. In germline, CDR1 is MDHEN, CDR2 SYDVKM. V gave up 3 bases and J gave up 4 bases; unmatched junction bases: 2. The CDR3 is 14 residues long. CDR3 residues: CASSFPGGGNTIYF. CDR3 nucleotide sequence: TGTGCCAGCAGTTTCCCAGGGGGCGGAAACACCATATATTTT.

The chain has TRBV2 and TRBJ2-7; TRBD1 agrees at 9 bases. Germline values: CDR1 SNHLY, CDR2 FYNNEI. Germline trimming cut 6 bases from V and 3 bases from J; bases unmatched to any gene: 9. The CDR3 has 15 residues. The CDR3 loop reads CASRRYRDRVYEQYF. The CDR3 DNA reads TGTGCCAGCAGGCGATACCGGGACAGGGTCTACGAGCAGTACTTC.

A note on this clone: A far larger clone is only one base removed, so a read error is likely. The chain uses TRBV2 and TRBJ2-1, with D uncertain. Germline values: CDR1 SNHLY, CDR2 FYNNEI. Trimming shortened V by 0 bases and J by 4 bases, and 4 bases separated the two germline ends. This CDR3 is 13 amino acids long. CDR3 residues: CASSEAQYNEQFF. The CDR3 DNA reads TGTGCCAGCAGTGAAGCGCAGTACAATGAGCAGTTCTTC.

The CDR3 loop is CASSLSPLSTLSYEQYF. CDR3 sequence (DNA): TGTGCCAGCAGTTTATCCCCCCTGAGTACATTATCCTACGAGCAGTACTTC. The J gene is TRBJ2-7, the V gene TRBV28; D not resolved. Germline CDR1 MDHEN, CDR2 SYDVKM. Trimming left V 1 base short and J 1 base short, with 17 bases between. This CDR3 has 17 amino acids.

This clone was detected only once. The rearrangement uses TRBV29-1 and TRBJ1-4; 7 nucleotides align to TRBD1. V gave up 6 bases and J gave up 8 bases; unmatched junction bases: 6. Germline assignment: CDR1 SQVTM and CDR2 ANQGSEA. The CDR3 contains 12 residues. CDR3 in DNA: TGCAGCGTAACGGACAGGTTCGAAAAACTGTTTTTT. This translates into CSVTDRFEKLFF.

The J gene is TRBJ2-6, the V gene TRBV11-2; 7 bases match TRBD1. J was trimmed by 2 bases and V by 4 bases; bases with no gene match: 8. CDR3 length: 17 amino acids. Per germline, CDR1 SGHAT and CDR2 FQNNGV. This CDR3 is CASSSRDSRPGANVLTF. The CDR3 nucleotides are TGTGCCAGCAGCTCCCGGGACAGTCGACCTGGGGCCAACGTCCTGACTTTC.

The genes are TRBV29-1 and TRBJ2-7; the D is unclear. Germline-derived CDR1 and CDR2 are SQVTM and ANQGSEA. The length of the CDR3 is 14 residues. V was cut by 6 bases and J by 0 bases, with 15 bases left in between. The CDR3 DNA reads TGCAGCGTCGAAAGGGCGACAAGCTCCTACGAGCAGTACTTC. Its protein is CSVERATSSYEQYF.

The chain uses TRBV27 and TRBJ1-2, with D perhaps matching TRBD1 (5 bases). V lost 6 bases, J lost 5 bases, and 16 bases lay in between. The CDR3 spans 14 residues. The germline V gene has CDR1 MNHEY and CDR2 SMNVEV (reference sequence). CDR3 DNA: TGTGCCAGCAGCTTCCAGGGAATAGGATATGGCTACACCTTC. Translated: CASSFQGIGYGYTF.

V usage is TRBV2 and J usage is TRBJ2-3; 10 bases align to TRBD1. The CDR3 is 15 amino acids. The germline V gene encodes CDR1 SNHLY and CDR2 FYNNEI. Trimming removed 1 base from V and 5 bases from J; junction bases left unmatched: 3. The CDR3 DNA follows: TGTGCCAGCAGTGAAGGACAGGGGGCAGTAGATACGCAGTATTTT. It codes for CASSEGQGAVDTQYF.

CDR3 region: CASSIRPRGYEQYF. Written as DNA, the CDR3 is TGTGCCAGTAGTATACGGCCCCGGGGCTACGAGCAGTACTTC. The J gene is TRBJ2-7, the V gene TRBV19; maybe TRBD2 (5 bases). Trimming took off 2 bases at V and 3 bases at J, with 11 bases between the two ends. CDR3 length equals 14 residues. Per the germline V gene, CDR1 is LNHDA and CDR2 is SQIVND (reference sequence).

V is TRBV6-4 and J is TRBJ2-1; 10 bases fit TRBD2. The CDR3 spans 15 residues. CDR1 is MRHNA, CDR2 SNTAGT, per germline. Trimming cost V 8 bases and J 6 bases; bases outside gene matches: 10. The CDR3 DNA sequence: TGTGCCAGCCAGGTTGGTACTAGCGGGGCCAATGAGCAGTTCTTC. Residues: CASQVGTSGANEQFF.

The chain recombines TRBV7-3 with TRBJ2-5, with D maybe TRBD1 (6 bases). The CDR3 consists of 17 residues. Germline V gene lookup returns CDR1 SGHTA and CDR2 FQGTGA. Trimming pared 0 bases from V and 2 bases from J, leaving 16 bases between. The CDR3 DNA sequence: TGTGCCAGCAGCTTAACGGGATCTGGGGGCGGTCAAGAGACCCAGTACTTC. Translated: CASSLTGSGGGQETQYF.

The CDR3 reads CASSVGLAGFDTQYF. CDR3 coding DNA: TGTGCCAGCAGCGTCGGACTAGCGGGATTCGATACGCAGTATTTT. The rearrangement joins TRBV9 to TRBJ2-3, with TRBD2 matching 12 bases. Germline CDR1 reads SGDLS; CDR2 reads YYNGEE. V gave up 2 bases and J gave up 6 bases; unmatched junction bases: 4. The CDR3 is 15 amino acids.

The chain employs TRBV7-8 and TRBJ2-7; D tentatively fits TRBD1 or TRBD2 (6 bases each). The germline gives CDR1 SGHVS, CDR2 FQNEAQ. This CDR3 has 15 residues. Trimming removed 4 bases from V and 9 bases from J, with 22 bases in between. The CDR3 DNA reads as TGTGCCAGCAGCTCGGGGGCCGGGACTCAAGACTCGCAGTACTTC. Encoded protein: CASSSGAGTQDSQYF.

This clone was counted between two and nine times. This chain joins TRBV7-9 and TRBJ2-7, with 7 positions matching TRBD2. The CDR3 is 15 residues long. Trimming took 1 base from V and 3 from J; bases not matched to a gene: 6. Looked up from germline, CDR1 is SEHNR and CDR2 is FQNEAQ (reference sequence). CDR3 region: CASSLVGLELYEQYF. CDR3 sequence (DNA): TGTGCCAGCAGCTTAGTTGGACTAGAACTCTACGAGCAGTACTTC.

V gene TRBV7-9 combines with J gene TRBJ1-5; maybe TRBD1 (5 bases). Looked up from germline, CDR1 is SEHNR and CDR2 is FQNEAQ (reference sequence). The CDR3 consists of 15 residues. The V end lost 5 bases, the J end lost 0 bases, and 11 bases lay between the germline ends. The DNA for the CDR3 is TGTGCCAGCAGCACGGAGGGGAATAGCAATCAGCCCCAGCATTTT. Its translation: CASSTEGNSNQPQHF.

The chain uses TRBV10-3 and TRBJ2-1; 7 bases are a match to TRBD1. The germline gives CDR1 ENHRY, CDR2 SYGVKD. The V and J ends lost 4 bases and 8 bases, in that order; junction bases with no gene match: 8. The CDR3 covers 14 residues. This chain's CDR3 is CAISGRDSLDEQFF. The DNA for the CDR3 is TGTGCCATCAGTGGCCGGGACAGTTTGGATGAGCAGTTCTTC.

J is TRBJ2-7 and V is TRBV27, with 7 positions matching TRBD1. The CDR3 extends over 14 amino acids. The V segment lost 5 bases and the J segment 5 bases; nucleotides outside the gene matches: 9. The germline V gene encodes CDR1 MNHEY and CDR2 SMNVEV (reference sequence). The CDR3 DNA is TGTGCCAGCAGTACGAAGACAGGGTATCACGAGCAGTACTTC. Amino acid sequence: CASSTKTGYHEQYF.